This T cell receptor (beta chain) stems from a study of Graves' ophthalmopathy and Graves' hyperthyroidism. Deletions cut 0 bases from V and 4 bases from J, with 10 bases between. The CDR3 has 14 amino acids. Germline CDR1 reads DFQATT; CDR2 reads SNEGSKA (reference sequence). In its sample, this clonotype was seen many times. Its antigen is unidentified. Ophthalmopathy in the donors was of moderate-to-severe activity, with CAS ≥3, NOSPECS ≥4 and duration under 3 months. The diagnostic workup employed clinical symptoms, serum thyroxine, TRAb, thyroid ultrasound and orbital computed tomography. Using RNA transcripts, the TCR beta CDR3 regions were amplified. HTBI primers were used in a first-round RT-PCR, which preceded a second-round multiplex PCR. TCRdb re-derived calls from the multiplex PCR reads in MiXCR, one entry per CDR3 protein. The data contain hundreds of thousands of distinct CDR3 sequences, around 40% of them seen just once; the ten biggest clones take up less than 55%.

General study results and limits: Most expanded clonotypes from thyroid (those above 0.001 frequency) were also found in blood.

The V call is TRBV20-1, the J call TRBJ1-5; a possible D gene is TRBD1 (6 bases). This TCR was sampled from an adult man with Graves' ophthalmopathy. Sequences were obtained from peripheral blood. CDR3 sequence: CSARDRRGNQPQHF. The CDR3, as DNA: TGCAGTGCTAGAGATCGGAGGGGGAATCAGCCCCAGCATTTT.